These 10 T cell receptor beta chains originate from one sample sequenced in a study of response to subunit inactivated influenza vaccine (dated by TCRdb to the late 2010s). The method behind the library was RT-PCR. Sequenced on an Illumina HiSeq 2500. TCRdb passed the public sequencing reads through fastp at Q25 and MiXCR, retaining productive beta sequences. CDR3 protein sequences are deduplicated, and each keeps its most common genes and DNA. This sample comprises around 650,000 distinct CDR3 sequences, more than 15% of them detected only once. The ten largest clonotypes hold 11% of the sample. The sample was PBMCs from blood, taken 11 to 12 days after vaccination. These receptors all stem from a middle-aged man who received an inactivated influenza vaccine. Donor details come from another sample of the same person, matched by shared clones.

This clonotype was detected a few times. This chain connects TRBV7-2 to TRBJ2-2; weak D call: TRBD1 (6 bases). Trimming removed 1 base at V and 4 bases at J, with 10 bases between. The CDR3 extends over 15 amino acids. CDR1 SGHTA and CDR2 FQGNSA come from the germline V gene. The CDR3 region has the DNA TGTGCCAGCAGCTTAGGCGAGGGGGTCACCGGGGAGCTGTTTTTT. This codes for CASSLGEGVTGELFF.

A few counts support this clonotype. The chain uses TRBV7-9 and TRBJ2-1; 9 bases line up with TRBD1. This CDR3 spans 15 amino acids. Trimming cost V 4 bases and J 7 bases; bases outside gene matches: 8. Germline loops: CDR1 SEHNR, CDR2 FQNEAQ (reference sequence). The CDR3 nucleotides read TGTGCCAGCAGCTCGGGGGGACAGGGTGGGAATGAGCAGTTCTTC. This codes for CASSSGGQGGNEQFF.

This clonotype was seen a few times. The chain couples TRBV7-2 to TRBJ2-2, with D possibly matching TRBD2 (6 bases). V shed 7 bases and J shed 1 base, with 13 bases lying between them. The CDR3 extends over 15 amino acids. CDR1 and CDR2 (germline): SGHTA, FQGNSA. The CDR3 DNA sequence: TGTGCCAGCAACCGCGGGGCCATGAACACCGGGGAGCTGTTTTTT. Translating it yields CASNRGAMNTGELFF.

This clonotype appeared a single time. In nucleotides, the CDR3 is TGCAGTGCTAGACATGGGACAGGCCCGATAACCAGCAATCAGCCCCAGCATTTT. Residues: CSARHGTGPITSNQPQHF. The V and J genes are TRBV20-1 and TRBJ1-5, with 8 bases identical to TRBD1. Germline V gene lookup returns CDR1 DFQATT and CDR2 SNEGSKA (reference sequence). V shed 2 bases, J shed 1 base, and the junction held 13 bases outside the gene matches. The CDR3 spans 18 residues.

This clonotype showed up just a few times. This chain uses TRBV7-9 with TRBJ2-7; D possibly corresponds to TRBD2 (6 bases). In germline, CDR1 is SEHNR, CDR2 FQNEAQ (reference sequence). The CDR3 consists of 15 residues. V shed 2 bases and J shed 7 bases, with 18 bases lying between them. CDR3 sequence (DNA): TGTGCCAGCAGCTTAATTGGCGGGGCCGCCTTGGAGCAGTACTTC. Protein product: CASSLIGGAALEQYF.

This clonotype was observed a few times. The chain links TRBV20-1 to TRBJ1-1; no reliable D call. Deletions cut 6 bases from V and 0 bases from J, with 11 bases between. The V gene's germline CDR1 is DFQATT and CDR2 SNEGSKA (reference sequence). This CDR3 contains 13 residues. The CDR3 loop reads CSAPQRMNTEAFF. CDR3 DNA sequence: TGCAGTGCCCCCCAGCGAATGAACACTGAAGCTTTCTTT.

V usage is TRBV11-2 and J usage is TRBJ2-3; D gene uncertain. The CDR3 consists of 12 residues. Trimming removed 5 bases at V and 4 bases at J, with 7 bases between. From germline, CDR1 is SGHAT and CDR2 FQNNGV. The CDR3 nucleotides read TGTGCCAGCAGCCACGGTGCAGATACGCAGTATTTT. Its translation is CASSHGADTQYF.

Here the CDR3 reads CASSAWDSFQETQYF. The CDR3 DNA reads as TGTGCCAGCAGCGCCTGGGACAGCTTCCAAGAGACCCAGTACTTC. The rearrangement links TRBV9 to TRBJ2-5; 7 bases line up with TRBD1. V lost 3 bases, J lost 1 base, and 6 bases stayed unmatched. Germline CDR1 SGDLS, CDR2 YYNGEE. The CDR3 covers 15 residues.

This clonotype was seen a handful of times. The rearrangement uses TRBV5-1 and TRBJ2-7; TRBD2 aligns across 10 bases. With V trimmed by 0 bases and J by 5 bases, 2 bases remained unmatched. CDR1 is SGHRS, CDR2 YFSETQ, per germline. CDR3 length: 14 residues. CDR3 in amino acids: CASSLAGTSDEQYF. DNA of the CDR3: TGCGCCAGCAGCTTGGCCGGGACTAGCGACGAGCAGTACTTC.

This clonotype was detected only a few times. The CDR3 region is CASSLTGSIQETQYF. The CDR3 nucleotides are TGTGCCAGCAGTCTGACCGGTTCGATCCAAGAGACCCAGTACTTC. The chain combines TRBV7-9 with TRBJ2-5; D remains unclear. In germline, CDR1 is SEHNR, CDR2 FQNEAQ (reference sequence). V was clipped by 6 bases and J by 1 base, with 15 bases between them. The CDR3 loop spans 15 amino acids.